Below, 9 T cell receptor beta chains from the same sample are listed, as sequenced in a study of blood T cell repertoires in COVID-19. Sequenced by immunoSEQ multiplex PCR; TCRdb stores in-frame clones only, minus some. The data show about 130,000 clones, over 60% seen once. The sequenced sample was peripheral blood. These receptors originate from a man in his forties with active or convalescent COVID-19.

The chain uses TRBV5-1 and TRBJ2-1; tentatively, D is TRBD2 (6 bases). V was cut by 4 bases and J by 2 bases, with 16 bases left in between. There are 16 residues in the CDR3. Germline V CDR1 and CDR2: SGHRS, YFSETQ. The CDR3 spells CASSQLAPDPYNEQFF. The DNA of the CDR3 is TGCGCCAGCAGCCAACTAGCTCCGGACCCCTACAATGAGCAGTTCTTC.

The chain joins TRBV7-2 to TRBJ2-5, with 7 nucleotides matching TRBD2. This CDR3 comprises 18 residues. The germline V gene has CDR1 SGHTA and CDR2 FQGNSA. The junction had 19 bases not matched to a gene; V was cut back by 3 bases and J by 6 bases. The CDR3 here is CASSLRPGGSGIVKTQYF. Written as DNA, the CDR3 is TGTGCCAGCAGCTTGAGGCCCGGGGGGTCGGGCATTGTGAAGACCCAGTACTTC.

The J gene is TRBJ2-7, the V gene TRBV2; D is perhaps TRBD2 (6 bases). CDR1 and CDR2 from the germline V gene are SNHLY and FYNNEI. With 8 bases removed from V and 3 bases from J, the gap between germline ends came to 8 bases. The CDR3 runs 11 residues. The CDR3 coding sequence is TGTGCCAGCCGGGGAGGCTACGAGCAGTACTTC. This translates into CASRGGYEQYF.

The rearrangement joins TRBV27 to TRBJ1-2, with TRBD1 matching 7 bases. The V gene end was trimmed by 3 bases and the J gene end by 8 bases; junction bases not matched to a gene: 9. The CDR3 is 14 residues long. Germline V CDR1 and CDR2: MNHEY, SMNVEV (reference sequence). The CDR3 region is CASSFRGGAGGYTF. The CDR3 DNA reads TGTGCCAGCAGTTTTAGAGGGGGCGCGGGCGGCTACACCTTC.

The chain is built from TRBV5-1 and TRBJ2-1; maybe TRBD1 (5 bases). The germline CDR1 and CDR2 sequences are SGHRS and YFSETQ. The CDR3 runs 14 residues. V was clipped by 3 bases and J by 4 bases, with 11 bases between them. The CDR3 sequence: CASSSGLGYNEQFF. The CDR3 nucleotides read TGCGCCAGCAGCTCAGGGCTGGGGTACAATGAGCAGTTCTTC.

The CDR3 DNA reads as TGTGCCACCAGCAGAGAGCAGGCGGGACAGAGGTTCCAGCCCCAGCATTTT. Amino acids: CATSREQAGQRFQPQHF. The V gene is TRBV15, the J gene TRBJ1-5; 7 nucleotides agree with TRBD1. The V gene end was trimmed by 0 bases and the J gene end by 7 bases; junction bases not matched to a gene: 12. The CDR3 has 17 amino acids. From germline, CDR1 is LNHNV and CDR2 YYDKDF (reference sequence).

This clone was detected a few times. This chain links TRBV30 with TRBJ1-4; 7 nucleotides agree with TRBD1. Germline V gene sequence: CDR1 GTSNPN, CDR2 SVGIG (reference sequence). The trim removed 4 bases at V and 0 bases at J, leaving 5 bases unmatched. CDR3 length equals 15 residues. The CDR3 bases are TGTGCCTGGACCCAGGGGGTTGCAACTAATGAAAAACTGTTTTTT. This codes for CAWTQGVATNEKLFF.

The J gene is TRBJ1-5, the V gene TRBV7-9; tentative D call: TRBD1 (6 bases). There are 15 residues in the CDR3. Looked up from germline, CDR1 is SEHNR and CDR2 is FQNEAQ (reference sequence). V was trimmed by 2 bases and J by 4 bases, leaving 12 bases between them. For the CDR3, the DNA is TGTGCCAGCAGCTTATCAGGGGAGTGGAATCAGCCCCAGCATTTT. It yields the protein CASSLSGEWNQPQHF.

This clone was seen a few times. J is TRBJ1-4 and V is TRBV7-9; 10 nucleotides match TRBD1. The CDR3 sequence is 14 residues long. Trimming removed 1 base from V and 11 bases from J; junction bases left unmatched: 4. Germline values: CDR1 SEHNR, CDR2 FQNEAQ (reference sequence). The CDR3 DNA reads as TGTGCCAGCAGCTTAGGACAGGGGGCGAATAAACTGTTTTTT. It yields the protein CASSLGQGANKLFF.